A selection of T cell receptor beta chains follows, all from one sample in a study of blood T cell repertoires in COVID-19. Generated by immunoSEQ multiplex PCR, the TCRdb table keeps only in-frame clones and is missing some. The sample holds some 17,000 clones, around 91% seen once. The specimen sequenced was peripheral blood. The receptor source for this set is a man aged 55-75 years with active COVID-19. CDR3s include the opening cysteine and the closing phenylalanine or tryptophan. Fields, in order: J gene, V gene, D gene, clone size, CDR3 DNA, CDR3 protein. The D gene is left open where the match is weak. Some rows have no size entry. The others give once, few or many, or a class for an expanded clone.

>TRBJ1-6|TRBV5-3|TRBD1|.
TGTGCCAGAAGCCTCGAGACAGGGGTTTCGGTCCCGGGCAAGGGATCACCCCTCCACTTT
CARSLETGVSVPGKGSPLHF
>TRBJ2-2|TRBV6-5|TRBD2|.
TGTGCCAGCAGTTTTAAGGGAGGGAACGGGGAGCTGTTTTTT
CASSFKGGNGELFF
>TRBJ2-3|TRBV2|.|.
TGTGCCAGCAGTGAGCAGGGGATCACAGATACGCAGTATTTT
CASSEQGITDTQYF
>TRBJ2-1|TRBV5-8|.|.
TGTGCCAGCAACCCCCGCGGGGATGAGCAGTTCTTC
CASNPRGDEQFF
>TRBJ1-6|TRBV3-1/TRBV3-2|.|.
TGTGCCAGCAGCCAAGGACAAGGTAATTCACCCCTCCACTTT
CASSQGQGNSPLHF
>TRBJ2-1|TRBV18|.|.
TGTGCCAGCTCACGACTTACCGAGGGTTACAATGAGCAGTTCTTC
CASSRLTEGYNEQFF
>TRBJ2-3|TRBV5-1|TRBD1|.
TGCGCCAGCAGCACTGGGACAGCGAGCACAGATACGCAGTATTTT
CASSTGTASTDTQYF
>TRBJ1-6|TRBV28|TRBD1|.
TGTGCCAGCAGTTTCCCGCGGGACAGGGCTTCACCCCTCCACTTT
CASSFPRDRASPLHF
>TRBJ1-5|TRBV27|TRBD1|.
TGTGCCAGCAGCCCGGCAGGGGGCAGCAATCAGCCCCAGCATTTT
CASSPAGGSNQPQHF
>TRBJ2-1|TRBV9|.|.
TGTGCCAGCAGCGTAGAAACTTACAATGAGCAGTTCTTC
CASSVETYNEQFF
>TRBJ2-5|TRBV18|.|.
TGTGCCAGCTCACCACCTGTTAGCAACCAAGAGACCCAGTACTTC
CASSPPVSNQETQYF
>TRBJ1-2|TRBV18|TRBD1|.
TGTGCCAGCTCACCACGATCCCATACAGGGGAGAGCTATGGCTACACCTTC
CASSPRSHTGESYGYTF
>TRBJ1-2|TRBV7-9|TRBD1|once
TGTGCCAGCAGCTTAGGCAACAGGGGTGGCTACACCTTC
CASSLGNRGGYTF
>TRBJ2-5|TRBV6-4|.|few
TGTGCCAGCAGTGAGGGTTTCGCCTTCGGGGAGACCCAGTACTTC
CASSEGFAFGETQYF
>TRBJ1-2|TRBV12-3/TRBV12-4|TRBD1|.
TGTGCCAGCAAAGCACCAGGGGGATCGGGCTACACCTTC
CASKAPGGSGYTF
>TRBJ1-3|TRBV6-5|.|.
TGTGCCAGCACCACAGGCCGTGCCTCTGGAAACACCATATATTTT
CASTTGRASGNTIYF
>TRBJ2-4|TRBV27|TRBD1|once
TGTGCCAGCAGTTTATTGGGACAGCAACTAGCCAAAAACATTCAGTACTTC
CASSLLGQQLAKNIQYF
>TRBJ1-3|TRBV7-9|.|.
TGTGCCAGCAGCTTAGTTGAGCACACCATATATTTT
CASSLVEHTIYF
>TRBJ1-6|TRBV10-1|.|.
TGCGCCAGCAGCAGGGAAAATTATTCACCCCTCCACTTT
CASSRENYSPLHF
>TRBJ2-2|TRBV28|.|.
TGTGCCAGCAGTTGGACAATAACCGGGGAGCTGTTTTTT
CASSWTITGELFF
>TRBJ2-1|TRBV5-1|.|.
TGCGCCAGCACTGAACAGAGCTCCTACAATGAGCAGTTCTTC
CASTEQSSYNEQFF
>TRBJ1-4|TRBV10-3|.|.
TGTGCCATCAGGAGGTTAACTAATGAAAAACTGTTTTTT
CAIRRLTNEKLFF
>TRBJ1-1|TRBV29-1|.|.
TGCAGCGTTGAAGGGACCGGACAAACTTTCTTT
CSVEGTGQTFF
>TRBJ2-2|TRBV27|TRBD1|.
TGTGCCAGCAGTTTAGTTTGGGGACAGGGACCAGACACCGGGGAGCTGTTTTTT
CASSLVWGQGPDTGELFF
>TRBJ1-5|TRBV19|TRBD1|few
TGTGCCAGTAATGGGGGGCAGGGGGCCTATCAGCCCCAGCATTTT
CASNGGQGAYQPQHF
>TRBJ2-2|TRBV10-3|.|.
TGTGCCATCAGGAACCGACAGGAACACGGGGAGCTGTTTTTT
CAIRNRQEHGELFF
>TRBJ1-1|TRBV19|.|.
TGTGCCAGTAGTAGCGTCCCCATACTTGCGAACACTGAAGCTTTCTTT
CASSSVPILANTEAFF
>TRBJ1-2|TRBV6-5|.|.
TGTGCCAGCAGTTACGGGGAGGAGGATAACTATGGCTACACCTTC
CASSYGEEDNYGYTF
>TRBJ2-1|TRBV12-2|.|.
TGTGCAAGTCGCTTCCCCGGGTCTATCTACTACAATGAGCAGTTCTTC
CASRFPGSIYYNEQFF
>TRBJ2-5|TRBV6-1|.|.
TGTGCCAGCAGTGAAACAGACCGAGAGACCCAGTACTTC
CASSETDRETQYF
>TRBJ2-3|TRBV5-6|TRBD1|.
TGTGCCAGCAGCCCCCACGGGACAGTGAGCACAGATACGCAGTATTTT
CASSPHGTVSTDTQYF
>TRBJ1-5|TRBV2|.|.
TGTGCCAGCAGCCCTACGCGGAATCAGCCCCAGCATTTT
CASSPTRNQPQHF
>TRBJ1-1|TRBV5-6|TRBD1|.
TGTGCCAGCAGCCCACCAGAAGGGGGCGGTTGGGTCACTGAAGCTTTCTTT
CASSPPEGGGWVTEAFF
>TRBJ1-6|TRBV6-5|TRBD1|.
TGTGCCAGCAGGCAACAGGGGGCTGGTTCACCCCTCCACTTT
CASRQQGAGSPLHF
>TRBJ1-5|TRBV15|.|.
TGTGCCACCAGCAGAGTTCCCGGGGGCAATCAGCCCCAGCATTTT
CATSRVPGGNQPQHF
>TRBJ2-5|TRBV5-5|.|.
TGTGCCCGCAGCTTGTTAGGGGGGGGTACGGAGACCCAGTACTTC
CARSLLGGGTETQYF
>TRBJ2-2|TRBV3-1/TRBV3-2|TRBD1|.
TGTGCCAGCAGCCAAAAGACAGGGTTTGCCGGGGAGCTGTTTTTT
CASSQKTGFAGELFF